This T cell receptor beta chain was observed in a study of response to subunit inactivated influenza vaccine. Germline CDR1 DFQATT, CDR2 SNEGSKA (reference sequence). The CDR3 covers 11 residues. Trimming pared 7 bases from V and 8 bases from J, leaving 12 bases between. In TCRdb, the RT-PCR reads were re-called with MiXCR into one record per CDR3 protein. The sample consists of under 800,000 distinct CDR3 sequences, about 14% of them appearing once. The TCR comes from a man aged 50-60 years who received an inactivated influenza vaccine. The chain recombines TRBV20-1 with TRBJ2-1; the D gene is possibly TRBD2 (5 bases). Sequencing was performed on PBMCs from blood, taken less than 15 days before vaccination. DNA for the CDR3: TGCAGTGTTTGGCCCGGGGATGAGCAGTTCTTC. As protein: CSVWPGDEQFF.